A selection of T cell receptor beta chains follows, all from one sample in a study of T cell repertoires in ileal Crohn's disease. Sequencing used immunoSEQ multiplex PCR; TCRdb keeps in-frame clones, though not all of them. The table records some 27,000 clones, about four fifths of them present only once. Specimen: ileal tissue. Receptors originate from an adult with Crohn's disease. Both conserved end residues are part of each CDR3. Fields, in order: J gene, D gene, V gene, clone size, CDR3 DNA, CDR3 protein. The D gene is left open where the match is weak. Expanded clones are given a class, and other clones once, few, many or no size at all.

J: TRBJ2-3
D: TRBD2
V: TRBV9
size: -
DNA: TGTGCCAGCAGCGTAGATGGTGGGGGGGAGCCAGATACGCAGTATTTT
CDR3: CASSVDGGGEPDTQYF

J: TRBJ2-2
D: -
V: TRBV19
size: few
DNA: TGTGCCAGTAGTATAAGGTCGGGGGGCGCTTACACCGGGGAGCTGTTTTTT
CDR3: CASSIRSGGAYTGELFF

J: TRBJ2-1
D: -
V: TRBV5-1
size: few
DNA: TGCGCCAGCAGTTCCGGGTCCTTACTCAATGAGCAGTTCTTC
CDR3: CASSSGSLLNEQFF

J: TRBJ1-5
D: -
V: TRBV7-2
size: -
DNA: TGTGCCAGCAGCGTGGACTATTACACCAATCAGCCCCAGCATTTT
CDR3: CASSVDYYTNQPQHF

J: TRBJ2-7
D: TRBD1
V: TRBV6-1
size: few
DNA: TGTGCCAGCAGTGCGGATCTTAGGACAGGGGGGCGAGAGCAGTACTTC
CDR3: CASSADLRTGGREQYF

J: TRBJ2-7
D: TRBD2
V: TRBV29-1
size: -
DNA: TGCAGCGTTGGGACCCCGGGACTAGCGGGCTACGAGCAGTACTTC
CDR3: CSVGTPGLAGYEQYF

J: TRBJ2-1
D: TRBD2
V: TRBV5-4
size: few
DNA: TGTGCCAGCAGCCCGGAACTAGCGGGAGTGGGGAATGAGCAGTTCTTC
CDR3: CASSPELAGVGNEQFF

J: TRBJ1-2
D: -
V: TRBV18
size: -
DNA: TGTGCCAGCTCACGCAGGGAGGGGGATGGCTACACCTTC
CDR3: CASSRREGDGYTF

J: TRBJ2-5
D: TRBD2
V: TRBV5-4
size: once
DNA: TGTGCCAGCAGCCCCGAGGGGCGGGAGGGAGAGACCCAGTACTTC
CDR3: CASSPEGREGETQYF

J: TRBJ1-6
D: -
V: TRBV6-1
size: once
DNA: TGTGCCAGCAGCCCTGTTTTTTCGGGAAATTCACCCCTCCACTTT
CDR3: CASSPVFSGNSPLHF

J: TRBJ2-7
D: TRBD1
V: TRBV5-1
size: -
DNA: TGCGCCAGCAGAACCGGGACAGGGTCAGTCTACGAGCAGTACTTC
CDR3: CASRTGTGSVYEQYF

J: TRBJ2-3
D: TRBD2
V: TRBV6-5
size: -
DNA: TGTGCCAGCAGTCGGCGGGAGCTCAACACAGATACGCAGTATTTT
CDR3: CASSRRELNTDTQYF

J: TRBJ2-1
D: TRBD2
V: TRBV6-1
size: once
DNA: TGTGCCAGCAGTGAGGGCGGGGGGGCCAATGAGCAGTTCTTC
CDR3: CASSEGGGANEQFF

J: TRBJ2-2
D: TRBD2
V: TRBV29-1
size: -
DNA: TGCAGCGCAGCAAAGCGGGGCGCGAACACCGGGGAGCTGTTTTTT
CDR3: CSAAKRGANTGELFF

J: TRBJ2-6
D: -
V: TRBV27
size: -
DNA: TGTGCCAGCAGCCCCTTTGGGGCAGGGAGGTCTGGGGCCAACGTCCTGACTTTC
CDR3: CASSPFGAGRSGANVLTF

J: TRBJ1-4
D: TRBD1
V: TRBV6-1
size: -
DNA: TGTGCCAGCAAGGGGACAGGGGCAGGAAAACTGTTTTTT
CDR3: CASKGTGAGKLFF

J: TRBJ2-3
D: TRBD2
V: TRBV5-1
size: -
DNA: TGCGCCAGCAGCTCGGGGGGTCGTACAGATACGCAGTATTTT
CDR3: CASSSGGRTDTQYF

J: TRBJ1-5
D: -
V: TRBV19
size: -
DNA: TGTGCCAGTAGTTTCGGGGGACGACAGCCCCAGCATTTT
CDR3: CASSFGGRQPQHF

J: TRBJ2-1
D: -
V: TRBV25-1
size: -
DNA: TGTGCCAGCAGTCCCCGGACTTTGTTTCATGAGCAGTTCTTC
CDR3: CASSPRTLFHEQFF

J: TRBJ1-2
D: -
V: TRBV4-1
size: -
DNA: TGCGCCAGCAGCCAAGCCGGGACACAAGCAAACTATGGCTACACCTTC
CDR3: CASSQAGTQANYGYTF

J: TRBJ2-2
D: -
V: TRBV19
size: -
DNA: TGTGCCAGTAGTATAGTACACGGGGAGCTGTTTTTT
CDR3: CASSIVHGELFF

J: TRBJ2-2
D: -
V: TRBV4-2
size: -
DNA: TGTGCCAGCAGCCCGAACTACCCTAACACCGGGGAGCTGTTTTTT
CDR3: CASSPNYPNTGELFF

J: TRBJ1-2
D: -
V: TRBV6-5
size: -
DNA: TGTGCCAGCAGGCCCGCGAGGGGGTATGGCTACACCTTC
CDR3: CASRPARGYGYTF

J: TRBJ1-5
D: -
V: TRBV7-6
size: -
DNA: TGTGCCAGCAGCTTAGCGAGGACATCTAGCAATCAGCCCCAGCATTTT
CDR3: CASSLARTSSNQPQHF

J: TRBJ1-2
D: TRBD1
V: TRBV6-6
size: -
DNA: TGTGCCAGCAGTTACGGGGGACAGGTATTCCAGTATGGCTACACCTTC
CDR3: CASSYGGQVFQYGYTF

J: TRBJ1-2
D: -
V: TRBV5-8
size: -
DNA: TGTGCCAGCAGCTTGGCCGTAATGGCAGGCTCCTATGGCTACACCTTC
CDR3: CASSLAVMAGSYGYTF

J: TRBJ2-3
D: TRBD2
V: TRBV5-4
size: few
DNA: TGTGCCAGCAGCTTTAACGGGAGGAGTGGCACAGATACGCAGTATTTT
CDR3: CASSFNGRSGTDTQYF

J: TRBJ2-2
D: -
V: TRBV10-3
size: -
DNA: TGTGCCATCAACCCCCAGGGAACCGGGGAGCTGTTTTTT
CDR3: CAINPQGTGELFF

J: TRBJ1-1
D: TRBD1
V: TRBV27
size: -
DNA: TGTGCCAGCAGTTTATCGCCGACAGGGGACACTGAAGCTTTCTTT
CDR3: CASSLSPTGDTEAFF

J: TRBJ2-7
D: -
V: TRBV18
size: -
DNA: TGTGCCAGCTCACTAAACAGGGACGCCGAGCAGTACTTC
CDR3: CASSLNRDAEQYF

J: TRBJ2-2
D: -
V: TRBV29-1
size: -
DNA: TGCAGCGTACGGACAAGGATTGTAGGTGCCGGGGAGCTGTTTTTT
CDR3: CSVRTRIVGAGELFF

J: TRBJ2-1
D: TRBD2
V: TRBV4-1
size: -
DNA: TGCGCCAGCAGCATCAACCAAGAGGGATGTTGCGGGAGCTCCTACAATGAGCAGTTCTTC
CDR3: CASSINQEGCCGSSYNEQFF

J: TRBJ1-6
D: -
V: TRBV6-5
size: few
DNA: TGTGCCAGCAGTTACTTGGACAGAGTTAATTCACCCCTCCACTTT
CDR3: CASSYLDRVNSPLHF

J: TRBJ2-7
D: -
V: TRBV10-3
size: -
DNA: TGTGCCATCAGTGAGACAGCTACCGAGCAGTACTTC
CDR3: CAISETATEQYF

J: TRBJ2-7
D: TRBD2
V: TRBV7-2
size: -
DNA: TGTGCCAGCAGCTTAGGTGGGAGCGGGAGGGACGAGCAGTACTTC
CDR3: CASSLGGSGRDEQYF

J: TRBJ2-7
D: TRBD2
V: TRBV4-3
size: -
DNA: TGCGCCAGCAGCCAAGAAGGCCCCGGAAAGCGGGGGGGCTGGGAGAACTACGAGCAGTACTTC
CDR3: CASSQEGPGKRGGWENYEQYF

J: TRBJ1-4
D: TRBD1
V: TRBV19
size: -
DNA: TGTGCCAGTAGTGCCGGGACAGGGGGCCGCACTAATGAAAAACTGTTTTTT
CDR3: CASSAGTGGRTNEKLFF

J: TRBJ2-7
D: TRBD2
V: TRBV11-2
size: -
DNA: TGTGCCAGCAGCTTAGTTGGGGGGGTCGACGAGCAGTACTTC
CDR3: CASSLVGGVDEQYF

J: TRBJ1-5
D: -
V: TRBV19
size: few
DNA: TGTGCCAGTAGTATCGGCAATCAGCCCCAGCATTTT
CDR3: CASSIGNQPQHF

J: TRBJ1-5
D: TRBD1
V: TRBV6-6
size: -
DNA: TGTGCCAGCAGGACAGGGGACATTCCGGGTCAGCCCCAGCATTTT
CDR3: CASRTGDIPGQPQHF

J: TRBJ2-7
D: -
V: TRBV10-3
size: -
DNA: TGTGCCACCAGCCGAACTATAGCCGGGGACGAGCAGTACTTC
CDR3: CATSRTIAGDEQYF

J: TRBJ1-2
D: -
V: TRBV6-5
size: -
DNA: TGTGCCAGCAGTTACCAAGGGGGAGGGCAGGAAGGCTACACCTTC
CDR3: CASSYQGGGQEGYTF

J: TRBJ2-2
D: -
V: TRBV7-2
size: once
DNA: TGTGCCAGCAGCGTTAGTACTGGCAGGGGCAGGACCGGGGAGCTGTTTTTT
CDR3: CASSVSTGRGRTGELFF

J: TRBJ1-1
D: -
V: TRBV5-1
size: once
DNA: TGCGCCAGCAGCTTGGGAACCGGACAGACCAACACTGAAGCTTTCTTT
CDR3: CASSLGTGQTNTEAFF

J: TRBJ1-4
D: -
V: TRBV30
size: -
DNA: TGTGCCTGGAGCGTATCAACCGCAGTCGAAAAACTGTTTTTT
CDR3: CAWSVSTAVEKLFF

J: TRBJ1-1
D: -
V: TRBV6-5
size: once
DNA: TGTGCCAGCAGTTACGGACCGGGGTCCACTGAAGCTTTCTTT
CDR3: CASSYGPGSTEAFF

J: TRBJ2-3
D: TRBD2
V: TRBV6-1
size: -
DNA: TGTGCCAGCAGTGTCGTAGCGGGAGGGCTAAACTCGATTAGCACAGATACGCAGTATTTT
CDR3: CASSVVAGGLNSISTDTQYF

J: TRBJ1-1
D: TRBD1
V: TRBV30
size: -
DNA: TGTGCCTGGAGTGGGTCCAGGGGGCTCACTGAAGCTTTCTTT
CDR3: CAWSGSRGLTEAFF

J: TRBJ2-7
D: -
V: TRBV2
size: -
DNA: TGTGCCACTCAAGGGGAAGGTTACGAGCAGTACTTC
CDR3: CATQGEGYEQYF

J: TRBJ1-5
D: TRBD1
V: TRBV5-6
size: -
DNA: TGTGCCAGCAGCTTGACAGGGGGGTGGAATCAGCCCCAGCATTTT
CDR3: CASSLTGGWNQPQHF

J: TRBJ2-5
D: TRBD1
V: TRBV7-2
size: few
DNA: TGTGCCAGCAGCCAACTGGGCAGGGGGCGCGGAGAGACCCAGTACTTC
CDR3: CASSQLGRGRGETQYF

J: TRBJ2-1
D: -
V: TRBV19
size: -
DNA: TGTGCCAGTAGTATACTGGCGGGGATGGGGGATGAGCAGTTCTTC
CDR3: CASSILAGMGDEQFF

J: TRBJ1-1
D: -
V: TRBV7-6
size: -
DNA: TGTGCCAGCAGCTTAGGAGAGAACACTGAAGCTTTCTTT
CDR3: CASSLGENTEAFF

J: TRBJ1-2
D: TRBD1
V: TRBV29-1
size: -
DNA: TGCAGCGTTGAAGTAGGACAGGGTGGAGGCTACACCTTC
CDR3: CSVEVGQGGGYTF

J: TRBJ2-7
D: TRBD1
V: TRBV27
size: -
DNA: TGTGCCAGCACCTCCGGGACAGGGCATGGAGAGCAGTACTTC
CDR3: CASTSGTGHGEQYF

J: TRBJ2-7
D: -
V: TRBV19
size: few
DNA: TGTGCCAGTAGTATTGAGGGGGGGCCGTACGAGCAGTACTTC
CDR3: CASSIEGGPYEQYF

J: TRBJ1-5
D: TRBD1
V: TRBV27
size: -
DNA: TGTGCCAGCAGTTCCCGGGACAGGGGAGAGAATCAGCCCCAGCATTTT
CDR3: CASSSRDRGENQPQHF